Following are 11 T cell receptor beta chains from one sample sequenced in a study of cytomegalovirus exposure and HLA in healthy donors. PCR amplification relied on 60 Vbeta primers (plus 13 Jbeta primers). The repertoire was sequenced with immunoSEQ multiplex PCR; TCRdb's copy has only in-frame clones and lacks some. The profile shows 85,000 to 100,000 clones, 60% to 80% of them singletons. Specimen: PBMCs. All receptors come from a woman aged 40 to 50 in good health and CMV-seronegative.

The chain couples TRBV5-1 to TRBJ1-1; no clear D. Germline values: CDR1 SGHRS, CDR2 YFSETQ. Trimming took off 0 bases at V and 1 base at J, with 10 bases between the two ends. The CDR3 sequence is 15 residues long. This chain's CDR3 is CASSLERASNTEAFF. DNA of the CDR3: TGCGCCAGCAGCTTGGAGAGGGCGTCGAACACTGAAGCTTTCTTT. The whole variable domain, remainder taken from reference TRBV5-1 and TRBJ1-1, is KAGVTQTPRYLIKTRGQQVTLSCSPISGHRSVSWYQQTPGQGLQFLFEYFSETQRNKGNFPGRFSGRQFSNSRSEMNVSTLELGDSALYLCASSLERASNTEAFFGQGTRLTVV.

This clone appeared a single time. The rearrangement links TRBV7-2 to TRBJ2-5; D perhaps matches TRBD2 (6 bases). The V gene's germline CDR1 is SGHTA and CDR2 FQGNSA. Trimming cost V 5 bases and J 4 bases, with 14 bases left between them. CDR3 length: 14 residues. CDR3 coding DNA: TGTGCCAGCAGCCCCCTGGGGGGTGGAGAGACCCAGTACTTC. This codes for CASSPLGGGETQYF.

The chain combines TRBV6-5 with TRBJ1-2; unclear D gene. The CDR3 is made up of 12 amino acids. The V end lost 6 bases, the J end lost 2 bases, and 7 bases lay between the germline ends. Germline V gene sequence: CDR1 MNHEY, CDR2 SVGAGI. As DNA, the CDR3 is TGTGCCAGCAGGGCAGGAAACTATGGCTACACCTTC. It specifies CASRAGNYGYTF.

This CDR3 is CASSPSVSMAQYF. CDR3 coding DNA: TGTGCCAGCAGTCCTTCGGTGTCAATGGCGCAGTATTTT. This chain connects TRBV6-6 to TRBJ2-3; D is unresolved. The CDR3 extends over 13 amino acids. V lost 5 bases, J lost 10 bases, and 16 bases lay in between. Per the germline V gene, CDR1 is MNHNY and CDR2 is SVGAGI (reference sequence).

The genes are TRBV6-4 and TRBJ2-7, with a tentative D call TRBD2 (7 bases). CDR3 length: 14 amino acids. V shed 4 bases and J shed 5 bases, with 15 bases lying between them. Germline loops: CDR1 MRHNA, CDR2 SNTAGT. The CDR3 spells CASSAGGARDEQYF. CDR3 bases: TGTGCCAGCAGTGCGGGGGGCGCAAGGGACGAGCAGTACTTC.

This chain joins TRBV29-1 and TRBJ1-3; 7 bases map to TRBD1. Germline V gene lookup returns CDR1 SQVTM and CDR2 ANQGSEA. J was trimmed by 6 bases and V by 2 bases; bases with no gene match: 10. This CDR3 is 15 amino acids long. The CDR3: CSVEPTGTDENTIYF. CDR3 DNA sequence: TGCAGCGTTGAACCCACCGGGACAGATGAAAACACCATATATTTT.

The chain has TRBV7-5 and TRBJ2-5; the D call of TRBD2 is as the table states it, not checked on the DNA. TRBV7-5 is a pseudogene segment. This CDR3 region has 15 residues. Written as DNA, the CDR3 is TGTGCCAGAAGGGACCGGACTTCGGCTCGGAAGACCCAGTACTTC. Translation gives CARRDRTSARKTQYF.

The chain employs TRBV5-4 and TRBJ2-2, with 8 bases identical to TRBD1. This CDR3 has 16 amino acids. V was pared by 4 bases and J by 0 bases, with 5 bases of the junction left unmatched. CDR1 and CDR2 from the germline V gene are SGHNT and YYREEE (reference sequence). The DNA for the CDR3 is TGTGCCAGCAGCCAAAGGACAGGGACGAACACCGGGGAGCTGTTTTTT. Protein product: CASSQRTGTNTGELFF.

The CDR3 protein is CAWMSGFDGYTF. CDR3 coding DNA: TGTGCCTGGATGTCGGGATTCGATGGCTACACCTTC. The J gene is TRBJ1-2, the V gene TRBV30; no firm D call. Between the trimmed V and J ends, which lost 4 bases and 6 bases, there was a span of 12 bases. The CDR3 is 12 amino acids. Germline CDR1 reads GTSNPN; CDR2 reads SVGIG (reference sequence).

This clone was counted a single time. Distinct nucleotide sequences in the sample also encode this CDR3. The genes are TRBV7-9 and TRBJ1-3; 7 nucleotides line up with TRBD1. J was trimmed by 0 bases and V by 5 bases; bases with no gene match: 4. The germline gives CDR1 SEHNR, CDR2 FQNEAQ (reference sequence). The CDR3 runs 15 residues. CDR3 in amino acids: CASSRDSSSGNTIYF. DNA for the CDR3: TGTGCCAGCAGCCGGGACAGCTCCTCTGGAAACACCATATATTTT.

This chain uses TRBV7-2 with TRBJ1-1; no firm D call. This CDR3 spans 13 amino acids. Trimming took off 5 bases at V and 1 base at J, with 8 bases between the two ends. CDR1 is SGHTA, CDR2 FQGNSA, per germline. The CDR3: CASSTRQNTEAFF. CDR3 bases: TGTGCCAGCAGCACTCGACAGAACACTGAAGCTTTCTTT.